Below, 32 T cell receptor beta chains from the same sample are listed, as sequenced in a study of blood T cell repertoires in COVID-19. TCRdb's copy holds only in-frame clones and misses some; the assay was immunoSEQ multiplex PCR. The table lists tens of thousands of clones, roughly 80% of them singletons. The sequencing input was peripheral blood. The source of these receptors is a man in his sixties or seventies with COVID-19, enrolled during active disease.

The rearrangement joins TRBV25-1 to TRBJ2-1; 8 nucleotides agree with TRBD2. The V gene end was trimmed by 8 bases and the J gene end by 5 bases; junction bases not matched to a gene: 8. Germline CDR1 reads MGHDK; CDR2 reads SYGVNS. CDR3 length equals 14 residues. The DNA for the CDR3 is TGTGCCAGCGGCGGGGCGGGAGGCGACAATGAGCAGTTCTTC. Amino acids: CASGGAGGDNEQFF.

The chain is built from TRBV7-9 and TRBJ1-1; unclear D gene. V lost 1 base and J lost 1, with 4 bases in between. From germline, CDR1 is SEHNR and CDR2 FQNEAQ (reference sequence). This CDR3 has 13 residues. This CDR3 is CASSLDSNTEAFF. As DNA, the CDR3 is TGTGCCAGCAGCTTAGACTCGAACACTGAAGCTTTCTTT.

The chain has TRBV28 and TRBJ2-3, with a tentative D call TRBD2 (6 bases). CDR1 is MDHEN and CDR2 is SYDVKM in the germline V gene. This CDR3 comprises 15 residues. Trimming stripped 6 bases from V and 2 bases from J, with 15 bases between. The CDR3 sequence is CASSQNGGPTDTQYF. CDR3 in DNA: TGTGCCAGCAGCCAAAACGGGGGTCCCACAGATACGCAGTATTTT.

J is TRBJ1-2 and V is TRBV5-4; D perhaps matches TRBD1 (5 bases). V lost 7 bases and J 7 bases, leaving 17 bases between the germline ends. This CDR3 contains 13 residues. Germline loops: CDR1 SGHNT, CDR2 YYREEE (reference sequence). This chain's CDR3 is CASRTLGGGGYTF. CDR3 in DNA: TGTGCCAGCCGCACCCTGGGGGGGGGTGGCTACACCTTC.

The rearrangement uses TRBV6-5 and TRBJ1-2; TRBD1 aligns across 9 bases. The CDR3 loop spans 13 amino acids. Germline V gives CDR1 MNHEY, CDR2 SVGAGI. V was pared by 6 bases and J by 7 bases, with 6 bases of the junction left unmatched. The CDR3, as DNA: TGTGCCAGCAGCTGGACAGGGGATGGTGGCTACACCTTC. It codes for CASSWTGDGGYTF.

This clone ranks as medium-sized. This rearrangement joins TRBV3-1 (or the pseudogene TRBV3-2) to TRBJ2-7; possibly TRBD2 for D (5 bases). The CDR3 extends over 15 amino acids. Trimming left V 6 bases short and J 0 bases short, with 15 bases between. Germline V gene lookup returns CDR1 LGHDT and CDR2 YNNKEL (reference sequence). CDR3: CASSPRERVSYEQYF. The CDR3 DNA follows: TGTGCCAGCAGTCCAAGGGAGAGGGTCTCCTACGAGCAGTACTTC.

CDR3: CASSLGRVDEQYF. CDR3 nucleotides: TGTGCCAGCAGCTTGGGGAGGGTTGACGAGCAGTACTTC. The genes are TRBV5-5 and TRBJ2-7; TRBD2 might be the D (6 bases). The CDR3 consists of 13 residues. Trimming took off 0 bases at V and 5 bases at J, with 9 bases between the two ends. The V gene's germline CDR1 is SGHKS and CDR2 YYEKEE (reference sequence).

This clone was detected only a few times. The chain uses TRBV29-1 and TRBJ1-2; a weak D match, TRBD1 (6 bases). The V end lost 7 bases, the J end lost 2 bases, and 14 bases lay between the germline ends. The germline gives CDR1 SQVTM, CDR2 ANQGSEA. The CDR3 covers 13 residues. Here the CDR3 DNA reads TGCAGCGCTGTGACAGGATTCAACTATGGCTACACCTTC. Its translation: CSAVTGFNYGYTF.

V usage is TRBV24-1 and J usage is TRBJ2-1; TRBD1 might be the D (6 bases). The germline V and J ends were trimmed by 3 bases and 4 bases, with 21 bases remaining between them. There are 18 residues in the CDR3. Germline lookup yields CDR1 KGHDR and CDR2 SFDVKD. The chain's CDR3 is CATSDPSAARDRYNEQFF. The CDR3, as DNA: TGTGCCACCAGTGATCCATCCGCCGCCCGAGACAGGTACAATGAGCAGTTCTTC.

The rearrangement uses TRBV4-1 and TRBJ2-5, with TRBD2 matching 12 bases. The junction had 5 bases not matched to a gene; V was cut back by 2 bases and J by 4 bases. The CDR3 loop spans 16 amino acids. Germline lookup yields CDR1 MGHRA and CDR2 YSYEKL. CDR3 sequence (DNA): TGCGCCAGCAGCCAACCGCCGGGACTAGCGGGAGAGACCCAGTACTTC. Its protein is CASSQPPGLAGETQYF.

This clone was observed a single time. The genes are TRBV11-2 and TRBJ2-1; D is possibly TRBD2 (5 bases). Germline CDR1 reads SGHAT; CDR2 reads FQNNGV. The V and J ends lost 6 bases and 0 bases respectively, with 6 bases between them. This CDR3 comprises 13 residues. CDR3 residues: CASRGSSYNEQFF. DNA of the CDR3: TGTGCCAGCAGGGGGAGCTCCTACAATGAGCAGTTCTTC.

This rearrangement joins TRBV10-3 to TRBJ1-3, with 7 bases matching TRBD1. CDR3 size: 16 residues. The V and J ends lost 5 bases and 0 bases, in that order; junction bases with no gene match: 7. Germline loops: CDR1 ENHRY, CDR2 SYGVKD. CDR3 region: CAISTGQVASGNTIYF. The CDR3 nucleotides are TGTGCCATCAGTACAGGACAGGTTGCCTCTGGAAACACCATATATTTT.

This clone came up once. The rearrangement links TRBV5-4 to TRBJ2-1; D ambiguous. The V end lost 0 bases, the J end lost 5 bases, and 6 bases lay between the germline ends. Germline V gene sequence: CDR1 SGHNT, CDR2 YYREEE (reference sequence). CDR3 length: 13 residues. CDR3 coding DNA: TGTGCCAGCAGCTTGGCAGAAAACAATGAGCAGTTCTTC. Translation: CASSLAENNEQFF.

The V gene is TRBV5-1, the J gene TRBJ2-3, with no clear D. The V gene's germline CDR1 is SGHRS and CDR2 YFSETQ. V lost 0 bases and J lost 3, with 14 bases in between. The CDR3 is 16 residues long. CDR3 sequence (DNA): TGCGCCAGCAGCTTGGGCCTGGCAGGTATGACAGATACGCAGTATTTT. This translates into CASSLGLAGMTDTQYF.

This chain joins TRBV5-1 and TRBJ2-7; TRBD2 might be the D (5 bases). The CDR3 totals 13 residues. Trimming shortened V by 1 base and J by 3 bases, and 8 bases separated the two germline ends. In germline, CDR1 is SGHRS, CDR2 YFSETQ. CDR3 DNA: TGCGCCAGCAGCTTGACTAGTAACTACGAGCAGTACTTC. It encodes CASSLTSNYEQYF.

The rearrangement uses TRBV10-3 and TRBJ2-5; a weak D match, TRBD2 (5 bases). Germline values: CDR1 ENHRY, CDR2 SYGVKD. The CDR3 totals 15 residues. V was clipped by 0 bases and J by 1 base, with 9 bases between them. The CDR3 DNA sequence: TGTGCCATCAGTGAGTCGAGGGCTAGCCAAGAGACCCAGTACTTC. Encoded protein: CAISESRASQETQYF.

This clone was recorded many times. V is TRBV3-1 (or the pseudogene TRBV3-2) and J is TRBJ2-2; 8 bases match TRBD2. With 1 base clipped from V and 6 bases from J, the junction kept 7 bases outside the gene matches. This CDR3 has 16 residues. Germline CDR1 LGHDT, CDR2 YNNKEL (reference sequence). The CDR3 DNA follows: TGTGCCAGCAGCCAAGTAGTCGGGAGGGTGCCCGGGGAGCTGTTTTTT. It yields the protein CASSQVVGRVPGELFF.

This chain uses TRBV10-3 with TRBJ2-7; D is ambiguous. This CDR3 comprises 15 residues. Trimming took off 3 bases at V and 1 base at J, with 13 bases between the two ends. The V gene's germline CDR1 is ENHRY and CDR2 SYGVKD. CDR3 region: CAISEINSRSYEQYF. The CDR3 DNA reads TGTGCCATCAGTGAAATTAACAGTCGATCCTACGAGCAGTACTTC.

In DNA form, the CDR3 reads TGTGCCAGCAGTTCTAGACAGTTTGCCCTAGCCAAAAACATTCAGTACTTC. Translating gives CASSSRQFALAKNIQYF. V gene TRBV27 combines with J gene TRBJ2-4, with D perhaps TRBD1 (5 bases). The CDR3 has 17 amino acids. Deletions cut 4 bases from V and 0 bases from J, with 16 bases between. Germline V lookup: CDR1 MNHEY, CDR2 SMNVEV (reference sequence).

In its sample, this clone was seen a few times. The rearrangement links TRBV28 to TRBJ1-6; D might be TRBD1 (5 bases). This CDR3 spans 14 amino acids. CDR1 and CDR2 (germline): MDHEN, SYDVKM. Trimming cost V 8 bases and J 15 bases, with 23 bases left between them. Written as DNA, the CDR3 is TGTGCCAGCTCAAGGGGTATAGGCCGGGACTACCTCCACTTT. Protein product: CASSRGIGRDYLHF.

The chain joins TRBV20-1 to TRBJ2-7; tentatively, D is TRBD2 (6 bases). Germline V gives CDR1 DFQATT, CDR2 SNEGSKA (reference sequence). V was cut by 5 bases and J by 4 bases, with 9 bases left in between. The CDR3 contains 11 residues. CDR3 sequence (DNA): TGCAGTGCTGACGGGAGTTACGAGCAGTACTTC. This translates into CSADGSYEQYF.

The chain uses TRBV6-5 and TRBJ1-1; D gene unclear. Germline V lookup: CDR1 MNHEY, CDR2 SVGAGI. The CDR3 spans 14 residues. V gave up 5 bases and J gave up 0 bases, with 10 bases separating them. The CDR3 region is CASSPDSVNTEAFF. CDR3 in DNA: TGTGCCAGCAGTCCGGACTCGGTGAACACTGAAGCTTTCTTT.

V gene TRBV7-3 combines with J gene TRBJ1-2, with TRBD1 matching over 7 bases. V gave up 5 bases and J gave up 4 bases; unmatched junction bases: 19. CDR3 size: 18 residues. CDR1 is SGHTA and CDR2 is FQGTGA in the germline V gene. This chain's CDR3 is CASSETPPGTVKSYGYTF. The CDR3, as DNA: TGTGCCAGCAGCGAGACCCCCCCCGGGACAGTTAAAAGCTATGGCTACACCTTC.

This clone was counted a single time. Within the sample, other DNA sequences also encode this same CDR3. The chain links TRBV28 to TRBJ1-3; D gene unclear. This CDR3 region has 13 residues. Germline CDR1 MDHEN, CDR2 SYDVKM. With 6 bases removed from V and 0 bases from J, the gap between germline ends came to 6 bases. The CDR3 DNA follows: TGTGCCAGCAGGACTGGCTCTGGAAACACCATATATTTT. This codes for CASRTGSGNTIYF.

This chain connects TRBV10-3 to TRBJ1-1; D possibly corresponds to TRBD1 (6 bases). CDR1 is ENHRY, CDR2 SYGVKD, per germline. The CDR3 runs to 15 residues. Trimming cost V 0 bases and J 6 bases, with 14 bases left between them. This chain's CDR3 is CAISESVGGRSEAFF. CDR3 in DNA: TGTGCCATCAGTGAGTCCGTCGGGGGGCGGTCTGAAGCTTTCTTT.

The chain carries TRBV3-1 (or the pseudogene TRBV3-2) and TRBJ1-2; 9 bases line up with TRBD1. This CDR3 is built from 16 residues. The ends lost 9 bases at V and 8 bases at J; junction bases unmatched: 19. Germline values: CDR1 LGHDT, CDR2 YNNKEL (reference sequence). The CDR3 DNA is TGTGCCAGTAATATCGCTTACAGGGGGCCTGCTATCGGCTACACCTTC. It yields the protein CASNIAYRGPAIGYTF.

V and J are TRBV7-2 and TRBJ1-2, with D possibly being TRBD1 (6 bases). The CDR3 has 15 amino acids. The V end lost 7 bases, the J end lost 4 bases, and 19 bases lay between the germline ends. Germline V gene lookup returns CDR1 SGHTA and CDR2 FQGNSA. CDR3 region: CASTQGHFHTYGYTF. In DNA, the CDR3 is TGTGCCAGCACCCAGGGACACTTCCACACCTATGGCTACACCTTC.

The CDR3 is CASSPLDRADGNTIYF. The CDR3, as DNA: TGTGCCAGCAGCCCTTTGGACAGGGCGGACGGAAACACCATATATTTT. The V call is TRBV4-2, the J call TRBJ1-3, with 8 bases identical to TRBD1. CDR3 size: 16 residues. Germline V CDR1 and CDR2: LGHNA, YNFKEQ. V was pared by 4 bases and J by 4 bases, with 9 bases of the junction left unmatched.

The chain employs TRBV6-6 and TRBJ1-1, with TRBD1 matching over 8 bases. There are 14 residues in the CDR3. The J segment lost 6 bases and the V segment lost 5 bases, leaving 8 bases of the junction unmatched. Germline CDR1 and CDR2: MNHNY and SVGAGI (reference sequence). The CDR3 reads CASSLQGAPAEAFF. CDR3 nucleotide sequence: TGTGCCAGCAGTCTCCAGGGGGCGCCCGCTGAAGCTTTCTTT.

This sequence joins TRBV7-3 and TRBJ2-2; D uncertain. The germline CDR1 and CDR2 sequences are SGHTA and FQGTGA. The length of the CDR3 is 15 residues. V lost 0 bases and J lost 1, with 6 bases in between. CDR3 DNA: TGTGCCAGCAGCTTAACGCCACAGAACACCGGGGAGCTGTTTTTT. Amino acid sequence: CASSLTPQNTGELFF.

This chain links TRBV21-1 with TRBJ2-7; the D call of TRBD1 is as the table states it, not checked on the DNA. TRBV21-1 is termed a pseudogene. This CDR3 is built from 14 residues. The CDR3 loop is CASSNPGQGHEQYF. The CDR3 DNA follows: TGTGCCAGCAGCAACCCGGGACAGGGCCACGAGCAGTACTTC.

The rearrangement uses TRBV6-5 and TRBJ2-1; D perhaps matches TRBD1 (6 bases). V gave up 2 bases and J gave up 1 base, with 12 bases separating them. This CDR3 comprises 16 residues. CDR1 is MNHEY, CDR2 SVGAGI, per germline. The chain's CDR3 is CASSYRAQGSYNEQFF. In DNA form, the CDR3 reads TGTGCCAGCAGTTACCGGGCACAGGGTTCCTACAATGAGCAGTTCTTC.